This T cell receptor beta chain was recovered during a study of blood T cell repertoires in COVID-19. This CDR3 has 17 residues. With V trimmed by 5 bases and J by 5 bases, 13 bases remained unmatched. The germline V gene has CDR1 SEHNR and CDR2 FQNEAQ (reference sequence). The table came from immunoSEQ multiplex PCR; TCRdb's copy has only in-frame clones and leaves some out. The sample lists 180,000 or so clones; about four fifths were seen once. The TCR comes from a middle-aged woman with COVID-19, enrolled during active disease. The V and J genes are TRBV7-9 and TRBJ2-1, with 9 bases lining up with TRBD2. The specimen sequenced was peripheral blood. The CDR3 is CASSPVTPGLANNEQFF. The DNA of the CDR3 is TGTGCCAGCAGCCCGGTCACCCCGGGACTAGCAAACAATGAGCAGTTCTTC. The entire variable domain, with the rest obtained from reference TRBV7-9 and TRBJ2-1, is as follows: DTGVSQNPRHKITKRGQNVTFRCDPISEHNRLYWYRQTLGQGPEFLTYFQNEAQLEKSRLLSDRFSAERPKGSFSTLEIQRTEQGDSAMYLCASSPVTPGLANNEQFFGPGTRLTVL.